This T cell receptor beta chain emerged from a study of blood T cell repertoires in COVID-19. Germline V lookup: CDR1 SGHVS, CDR2 FNYEAQ. Trimming removed 5 bases from V and 6 bases from J; junction bases left unmatched: 10. The CDR3 is 15 residues long. The protocol was immunoSEQ multiplex PCR, while the TCRdb copy is restricted to in-frame clones and leaves out a portion. The top ten clones hold 2.5% to 3.5% of a sample with under 200,000 clones, over 70% of them seen once. The chain carries TRBV7-6 and TRBJ1-5; 7 nucleotides agree with TRBD1. This TCR derives from a woman aged 55-70 years with acute or convalescent COVID-19. Material: peripheral blood. The CDR3 protein is CASSVSTGAGQPQHF. The DNA for the CDR3 is TGTGCCAGCAGCGTATCAACAGGGGCAGGTCAGCCCCAGCATTTT. Combining the CDR3 with reference TRBV7-6 and TRBJ1-5 gives the whole variable domain GAGVSQSPRYKVTKRGQDVALRCDPISGHVSLYWYRQALGQGPEFLTYFNYEAQQDKSGLPNDRFSAERPEGSISTLTIQRTEQRDSAMYRCASSVSTGAGQPQHFGDGTRLSIL.